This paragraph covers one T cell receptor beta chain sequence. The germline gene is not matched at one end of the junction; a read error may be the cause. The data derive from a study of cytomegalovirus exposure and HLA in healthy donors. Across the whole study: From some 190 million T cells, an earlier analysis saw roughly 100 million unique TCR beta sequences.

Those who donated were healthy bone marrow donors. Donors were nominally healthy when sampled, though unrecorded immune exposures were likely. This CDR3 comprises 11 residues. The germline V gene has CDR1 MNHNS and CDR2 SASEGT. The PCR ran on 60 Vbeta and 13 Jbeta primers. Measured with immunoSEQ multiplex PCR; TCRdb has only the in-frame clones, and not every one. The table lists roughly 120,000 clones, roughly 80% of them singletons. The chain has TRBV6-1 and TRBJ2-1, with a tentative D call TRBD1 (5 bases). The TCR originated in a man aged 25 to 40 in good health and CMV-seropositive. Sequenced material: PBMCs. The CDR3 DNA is TGTGCCAGCAGTGAATTTGGGGCCCGGCTCTTC. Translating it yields CASSEFGARLF.